These 12 T cell receptor beta chains came from one sample sequenced in a study of T cells in Graves' hyperthyroidism and ophthalmopathy. TCR beta CDR3 sequences were amplified from RNA transcripts. The TCR CDR3 first-round RT-PCR relied on the HTBI primer set. TCRdb re-derived calls from the multiplex PCR reads in MiXCR, one entry per CDR3 protein. The sample lists more than 500,000 distinct CDR3 sequences; just over 45% were seen once. Sequenced sample: peripheral blood or thyroid tissue (not recorded which). All receptors derive from an adult woman with Graves' disease, either hyperthyroidism or ophthalmopathy (not recorded which).

This clonotype was seen repeatedly, ten times or more. CDR3 nucleotides: TGTGCCAGCAGCTTAAGTTGGGGACAAGAGACCCAGTACTTC. Translation gives CASSLSWGQETQYF. The J gene is TRBJ2-5, the V gene TRBV7-6; D is undetermined. Trimming shortened V by 2 bases and J by 2 bases, and 9 bases separated the two germline ends. This CDR3 is built from 14 residues. Germline V CDR1 and CDR2: SGHVS, FNYEAQ.

The table lists this clonotype with many counts. The rearrangement joins TRBV4-1 to TRBJ1-4; 8 nucleotides match TRBD1. This CDR3 region has 15 residues. The J segment lost 5 bases and the V segment lost 0 bases, leaving 2 bases of the junction unmatched. From germline, CDR1 is MGHRA and CDR2 YSYEKL. This CDR3 reads CASSQEDRVNEKLFF. Written as DNA, the CDR3 is TGCGCCAGCAGCCAAGAGGACAGGGTGAATGAAAAACTGTTTTTT.

This clonotype has just a few counts. The gene calls are TRBV29-1 and TRBJ1-5; tentatively, D is TRBD1 (6 bases). This CDR3 has 13 residues. Germline CDR1 is SQVTM and CDR2 is ANQGSEA. Trimming shortened V by 8 bases and J by 5 bases, and 16 bases separated the two germline ends. The CDR3 DNA sequence: TGCAGCCCGATAGGGGGAGCTGATCAGCCCCAGCATTTT. Translating gives CSPIGGADQPQHF.

This chain connects TRBV6-6 to TRBJ1-5; D is uncertain. From germline, CDR1 is MNHNY and CDR2 SVGAGI (reference sequence). This CDR3 spans 16 amino acids. Trimming shortened V by 0 bases and J by 3 bases, and 12 bases separated the two germline ends. DNA for the CDR3: TGTGCCAGCAGTTACTCGGGTGGACTGATCAATCAGCCCCAGCATTTT. Its translation: CASSYSGGLINQPQHF.

V usage is TRBV5-1 and J usage is TRBJ2-5; 11 bases align to TRBD2. Trimming removed 5 bases from V and 4 bases from J; junction bases left unmatched: 19. CDR1 and CDR2 from the germline V gene are SGHRS and YFSETQ. This CDR3 has 19 residues. The CDR3 reads CASRLTPTSGELSGETQYF. CDR3 sequence (DNA): TGCGCCAGCAGACTCACTCCGACTAGCGGGGAGTTAAGTGGAGAGACCCAGTACTTC.

The chain joins TRBV24-1 to TRBJ1-5; the match to TRBD1 covers 11 bases. The CDR3 extends over 16 amino acids. The ends lost 4 bases at V and 6 bases at J; junction bases unmatched: 7. Germline V gene data show CDR1 as KGHDR and CDR2 as SFDVKD. The CDR3 reads CATSDPGTGGGQPQHF. The CDR3 bases are TGTGCCACCAGTGACCCCGGGACAGGGGGTGGTCAGCCCCAGCATTTT.

This clonotype has only a few counts. The chain uses TRBV10-3 and TRBJ2-5; tentative D call: TRBD1 (6 bases). V was pared by 3 bases and J by 1 base, with 15 bases between. The CDR3 loop spans 16 amino acids. Germline CDR1 ENHRY, CDR2 SYGVKD. CDR3 DNA sequence: TGTGCCATCAGTGACCCGGACAGACAAGCCCAAGAGACCCAGTACTTC. This encodes CAISDPDRQAQETQYF.

This clonotype was found many times. This chain joins TRBV5-6 and TRBJ1-5; D remains ambiguous. Germline CDR1 and CDR2: SGHDT and YYEEEE. V lost 0 bases, J lost 2 bases, and 9 bases lay in between. The CDR3 is made up of 15 amino acids. The CDR3 DNA follows: TGTGCCAGCAGCTTGGTGCGGCGGGGCAATCAGCCCCAGCATTTT. The encoded protein is CASSLVRRGNQPQHF.

This clonotype was picked up many times. The chain uses TRBV29-1 and TRBJ1-2, with 8 bases matching TRBD1. V lost 1 base, J lost 7 bases, and 8 bases stayed unmatched. This CDR3 has 14 amino acids. Germline assignment: CDR1 SQVTM and CDR2 ANQGSEA. The CDR3 protein is CSVEGHQGALGYTF. The CDR3 nucleotides read TGCAGCGTTGAAGGGCATCAGGGGGCGCTTGGCTACACCTTC.

This chain links TRBV15 with TRBJ2-5; D not certain. V lost 5 bases and J 7 bases, leaving 5 bases between the germline ends. The germline V gene encodes CDR1 LNHNV and CDR2 YYDKDF (reference sequence). The CDR3 contains 10 residues. CDR3 DNA: TGTGCCACCAGCGGCGGGACCCAGTACTTC. Protein: CATSGGTQYF.

The chain joins TRBV7-9 to TRBJ1-6; D is undetermined. This CDR3 has 13 amino acids. The germline V and J ends were trimmed by 3 bases and 8 bases, with 8 bases remaining between them. CDR1 SEHNR and CDR2 FQNEAQ come from the germline V gene (reference sequence). CDR3 loop: CASSFREYSPLHF. CDR3 sequence (DNA): TGTGCCAGCAGCTTCAGAGAGTATTCACCCCTCCACTTT.

This clonotype occurred many times. This chain joins TRBV2 and TRBJ2-5, with TRBD2 matching over 7 bases. The CDR3 runs to 13 residues. Germline values: CDR1 SNHLY, CDR2 FYNNEI. V trimming: 6 bases; J trimming: 4 bases; junction bases outside the gene matches: 5. The CDR3 sequence is CASSGTTGETQYF. CDR3 coding DNA: TGTGCCAGCAGCGGGACTACCGGAGAGACCCAGTACTTC.